The T cell receptor (beta chain) described here comes from a study of T cell repertoires in cytomegalovirus infection. Study information: In the study, CMV epitopes included recently identified HLA-C-restricted and well-studied HLA-B-restricted ones. Signatures in public TCR beta sequences pointed to both CMV infection and matching HLA type.

TCRdb re-derived calls from the reads in MiXCR, one entry per CDR3 protein. The sample contains a few hundred thousand distinct CDR3 sequences, around 40% of which appear only once. The CDR3 totals 12 residues. Germline loops: CDR1 SGHVS, CDR2 FQNEAQ. The ends were cut back, 6 bases at V and 10 bases at J, with 13 bases in the middle. This clonotype was picked up a small number of times. Its antigen is not known. This sequence joins TRBV7-8 and TRBJ2-1; tentative D call: TRBD1 (6 bases). The receptor's source is a human donor in good health (CMV status not recorded). Some clones in this sample may be carry-over from other donors' samples. Material: cultured PBMCs, obtained from culture after CMV antigen stimulation. CDR3 protein: CASRQRGLEQFF. The CDR3, as DNA: TGTGCCAGCAGGCAGAGGGGGTTGGAGCAGTTCTTC.